This note documents a single T cell receptor (beta chain) sequence. What it recognizes is unknown. The sample is drawn from a study of Ad26.COV2.S vaccination and SARS-CoV-2 variants. Generated by immunoSEQ multiplex PCR, the TCRdb table keeps only in-frame clones and is missing some. There are about 370,000 clones in the sample; approximately 89% occur only once, and approximately 1.9% lies in the top ten. V dropped 3 bases and J dropped 0 bases, with 8 bases sitting between them. The CDR3 sequence is 13 residues long. Germline values: CDR1 DFQATT, CDR2 SNEGSKA (reference sequence). General study results and limits: Considerable breadth of spike-specific CD8+ and CD4+ T cell responses has reportedly been documented following vaccination. It was found that vaccine and placebo recipients had similar non-spike TCR breadth.

The sample's treatment: 19 received Ad26.COV2.S at low or high dose, single or two shots; roughly 5 received placebo; per-sample allocation not given. Collection of samples fell on day 63 after the first vaccine or placebo injection. The chain combines TRBV20-1 with TRBJ1-1; perhaps TRBD1 as D (6 bases). The source is a person between 18 and 65 years old who received the Ad26.COV2.S COVID-19 vaccine or a placebo. The sequenced sample was peripheral blood, obtained in a trial of Ad26.COV2.S vaccine versus placebo. The CDR3 region has the DNA TGCAGTGCTAGTACAGGGTTGAACACTGAAGCTTTCTTT. Translation: CSASTGLNTEAFF.